This T cell receptor beta chain was identified in a study of identical twins. Study-wide results and caveats: Twins shared out-of-frame alpha sequences with excess low generation probability.

TCRdb fed the 5' RACE reads into MiXCR, producing one record per CDR3 protein. The data hold hundreds of thousands of distinct CDR3 sequences, with roughly 10% observed a single time. There were only healthy Caucasians among the donors. Concerning this clonotype: What it binds is unknown.

V was clipped by 6 bases and J by 3 bases; unmatched bases: 6. This CDR3 spans 15 amino acids. Per the germline V gene, CDR1 is SGHNT and CDR2 is YENEEA. These same data were also listed under a study on yellow fever vaccine responses in identical twins.

Input material: CD8+ T cells sorted from blood. The chain is built from TRBV11-3 and TRBJ2-1; 9 nucleotides agree with TRBD2. This clonotype was sampled from a woman younger than 35 in good health. The CDR3 region is CASSWTSEYYNEQFF. The CDR3 nucleotides read TGTGCCAGCAGTTGGACTAGCGAGTACTACAATGAGCAGTTCTTC.